Listed here are 21 T cell receptor beta chains from one sample, sequenced in a study of response to subunit inactivated influenza vaccine (dated by TCRdb to between 2018 and 2020). Library method: RT-PCR. The run used an Illumina HiSeq 2500. TCRdb redid the processing of the public reads, applying fastp at Q25 and MiXCR, and retained in-frame beta chains. Entries are consolidated by CDR3 protein sequence, retaining the most common genes and DNA. The sample table lists more than 150,000 distinct CDR3 sequences, about 10% of them with a count of one. Roughly 11% of the sample is in the top ten clones. Sequencing used non-naive T cells sorted from PBMCs, obtained on the day of vaccination. The cell subset or site label corresponds to: memory T cell fraction. Receptors were obtained from a man aged 45-65 years who received an inactivated influenza vaccine. Donor details come from another sample of the same person, matched by shared clones.

The J gene is TRBJ2-1, the V gene TRBV24-1, with a weak D call TRBD2 (5 bases). V lost 0 bases to trimming and J lost 5 bases, with 10 bases between them. CDR3 length: 15 residues. The germline gives CDR1 KGHDR, CDR2 SFDVKD. CDR3 sequence (DNA): TGTGCCACCAGTGATTTGACGGGATTTAACAATGAGCAGTTCTTC. This gives the protein CATSDLTGFNNEQFF.

The table lists this clonotype with many counts. The J gene is TRBJ1-1, the V gene TRBV10-1, with D unclear. V dropped 0 bases and J dropped 5 bases, with 4 bases sitting between them. From germline, CDR1 is WNHNN and CDR2 SYGVQD (reference sequence). The CDR3 sequence is 12 residues long. CDR3 sequence reads: CASSESGTEAFF. The CDR3 region has the DNA TGCGCCAGCAGTGAGTCGGGGACTGAAGCTTTCTTT.

This clonotype was detected many times. The chain has TRBV9 and TRBJ2-5; 9 nucleotides align to TRBD2. V shed 0 bases, J shed 5 bases, and the junction held 5 bases outside the gene matches. There are 15 residues in the CDR3. Germline V gene sequence: CDR1 SGDLS, CDR2 YYNGEE. CDR3 coding DNA: TGTGCCAGCAGCGTAGCTTTTGGACTAGCGGAGACCCAGTACTTC. The encoded protein is CASSVAFGLAETQYF.

The chain couples TRBV9 to TRBJ2-7; 7 bases align to TRBD2. V was clipped by 1 base and J by 5 bases; unmatched bases: 6. Germline V gives CDR1 SGDLS, CDR2 YYNGEE. This CDR3 has 14 amino acids. This CDR3 is CASSVRWEGNEQYF. The CDR3, as DNA: TGTGCCAGCAGCGTAAGGTGGGAGGGCAACGAGCAGTACTTC.

A few counts support this clonotype. The chain is built from TRBV20-1 and TRBJ1-6; unclear D gene. The CDR3 extends over 15 amino acids. The germline V and J ends were trimmed by 2 bases and 5 bases, with 13 bases remaining between them. CDR1 and CDR2 (germline): DFQATT, SNEGSKA (reference sequence). The CDR3 loop is CSARPADWDNSPLHF. CDR3 bases: TGCAGTGCTAGACCGGCGGACTGGGATAATTCACCCCTCCACTTT.

This clonotype was seen a handful of times. The chain joins TRBV5-1 to TRBJ1-2; 8 bases align to TRBD1. V trimming: 2 bases; J trimming: 4 bases; junction bases outside the gene matches: 10. CDR3 length: 16 amino acids. Per the germline V gene, CDR1 is SGHRS and CDR2 is YFSETQ. CDR3 bases: TGCGCCAGCAGCTTTCAGGGGGCCCAGACCTTCTATGGCTACACCTTC. Protein product: CASSFQGAQTFYGYTF.

This clonotype was seen many times. The CDR3 here is CASGTRAAYNSPLHF. The CDR3 nucleotides read TGTGCCAGCGGCACCAGGGCCGCCTATAATTCACCCCTCCACTTT. This sequence joins TRBV6-2 or TRBV6-3 and TRBJ1-6; TRBD1 is a possible D gene (5 bases). The CDR3 runs to 15 residues. Between the trimmed V and J ends, which lost 8 bases and 2 bases, there was a span of 13 bases. Germline-derived CDR1 and CDR2 are MNHEY and SVGEGT.

This clonotype came up a few times. The chain carries TRBV28 and TRBJ1-2; possibly TRBD1 for D (5 bases). Germline V gene lookup returns CDR1 MDHEN and CDR2 SYDVKM. The V end lost 3 bases, the J end lost 7 bases, and 9 bases lay between the germline ends. The CDR3 extends over 12 amino acids. CDR3 residues: CASSLQGSGYTF. The CDR3, as DNA: TGTGCCAGCAGTTTGCAGGGATCTGGCTACACCTTC.

The V and J genes are TRBV12-3 or TRBV12-4 and TRBJ2-2; 12 nucleotides agree with TRBD2. The CDR3 extends over 16 amino acids. After removal of 3 bases from V and 7 bases from J, the junction contained 6 bases not matched to a gene. The CDR3 protein is CASSFRLAGVHGELFF. DNA for the CDR3: TGTGCCAGCAGTTTCCGACTAGCGGGAGTCCACGGGGAGCTGTTTTTT.

J is TRBJ2-1 and V is TRBV6-2 or TRBV6-3; D is unresolved. Germline CDR1 reads MNHEY; CDR2 reads SVGEGT. Between the trimmed V and J ends, which lost 5 bases and 5 bases, there was a span of 10 bases. CDR3 length: 13 amino acids. The CDR3 protein is CASSLWGDNEQFF. In nucleotides, the CDR3 is TGTGCCAGCAGTCTATGGGGTGACAATGAGCAGTTCTTC.

This clonotype occurred many times. This chain joins TRBV5-6 and TRBJ2-7, with 9 nucleotides matching TRBD2. From germline, CDR1 is SGHDT and CDR2 YYEEEE. The ends lost 1 base at V and 2 bases at J; junction bases unmatched: 10. The CDR3 covers 17 residues. The CDR3 is CASSLTRLAETPYEQYF. In DNA, the CDR3 is TGTGCCAGCAGCTTGACCCGACTAGCGGAGACCCCCTACGAGCAGTACTTC.

This chain uses TRBV29-1 with TRBJ1-2; D uncertain. The CDR3 length is 13 residues. Trimming removed 6 bases at V and 3 bases at J, with 14 bases between. Per germline, CDR1 SQVTM and CDR2 ANQGSEA. The CDR3 is CSVPSSGDYGYTF. The CDR3, as DNA: TGCAGCGTGCCTTCATCTGGGGACTATGGCTACACCTTC.

This clonotype was seen a handful of times. This may be a read error, as it is one base from a much larger clone. CDR3 coding DNA: TGTGCCAGCAGTTTATTCGGGGAGCTGTTTTTT. The encoded protein is CASSLFGELFF. The chain is built from TRBV28 and TRBJ2-2; D gene unclear. V shed 1 base and J shed 7 bases, with 1 base lying between them. Per germline, CDR1 MDHEN and CDR2 SYDVKM. The CDR3 contains 11 residues. Together with reference TRBV28 and TRBJ2-2, the CDR3 gives the full variable domain: DVKVTQSSRYLVKRTGEKVFLECVQDMDHENMFWYRQDPGLGLRLIYFSYDVKMKEKGDIPEGYSVSREKKERFSLILESASTNQTSMYLCASSLFGELFFGEGSRLTVL.

On this clonotype itself: A much larger clonotype is one base distant, so this may be a read error. The chain has TRBV10-3 and TRBJ2-7, with D possibly TRBD2 on 5 matching bases. The germline V gene has CDR1 ENHRY and CDR2 SYGVKD. CDR3 size: 12 residues. In DNA form, the CDR3 reads TGTGCCATCAGAGACTATTCCTTCGAGCAGTACTTC. This gives the protein CAIRDYSFEQYF.

The sample holds a few counts of this clonotype. The J gene is TRBJ2-6, the V gene TRBV10-3; D gene ambiguous. The germline V and J ends were trimmed by 3 bases and 6 bases, with 18 bases remaining between them. There are 17 residues in the CDR3. Germline CDR1 and CDR2: ENHRY and SYGVKD. The CDR3 region is CAISDDSRGVLANVLTF. DNA for the CDR3: TGTGCCATCAGTGACGATAGTCGCGGCGTATTGGCCAACGTCCTGACTTTC.

CDR3 nucleotides: TGTGCCACCAGTGACTCTTCGACAGGGCTCGGCAATCAGCCCCAGCATTTT. This sequence encodes CATSDSSTGLGNQPQHF. V usage is TRBV24-1 and J usage is TRBJ1-5, with TRBD1 matching 7 bases. Germline assignment: CDR1 KGHDR and CDR2 SFDVKD. The CDR3 is 17 residues long. V dropped 4 bases and J dropped 2; count of bases not matched to a gene: 10.

This clonotype was detected a few times. Written as DNA, the CDR3 is TGTGCCAGCAAACAGGGGGCCACAGATACGCAGTATTTT. As protein: CASKQGATDTQYF. V usage is TRBV6-2 or TRBV6-3 and J usage is TRBJ2-3; the match to TRBD1 covers 9 bases. V was pared by 7 bases and J by 2 bases, with 1 base of the junction left unmatched. CDR3 length equals 13 residues. Germline V CDR1 and CDR2: MNHEY, SVGEGT.

Only one count was recorded for this clonotype. V usage is TRBV29-1 and J usage is TRBJ2-5; D is perhaps TRBD1 (5 bases). The CDR3 loop spans 13 amino acids. Germline lookup yields CDR1 SQVTM and CDR2 ANQGSEA. V dropped 3 bases and J dropped 5 bases, with 13 bases sitting between them. The CDR3 DNA sequence: TGCAGCGTTGATTCAGGGCGGTCGGAGACCCAGTACTTC. This gives the protein CSVDSGRSETQYF.

Many counts were recorded for this clonotype. This chain connects TRBV9 to TRBJ2-1; 11 bases align to TRBD2. V was pared by 2 bases and J by 8 bases, with 21 bases of the junction left unmatched. CDR1 and CDR2 (germline): SGDLS, YYNGEE. This CDR3 contains 20 residues. CDR3 in DNA: TGTGCCAGCAGCGTGAGGCCCCCCACTAGCGGGGGCGTGATAGGCGATGAGCAGTTCTTC. Translation gives CASSVRPPTSGGVIGDEQFF.

This clonotype has more than one count but fewer than ten. The chain links TRBV20-1 to TRBJ2-5; D not resolved. V was trimmed by 3 bases and J by 2 bases, leaving 16 bases between them. Germline loops: CDR1 DFQATT, CDR2 SNEGSKA (reference sequence). The CDR3 consists of 15 residues. CDR3 in amino acids: CSARAPLGPQETQYF. For the CDR3, the DNA is TGCAGTGCTAGGGCCCCGCTGGGTCCACAAGAGACCCAGTACTTC.

This clonotype has just a few counts. This chain uses TRBV15 with TRBJ2-1; D unclear. Germline V CDR1 and CDR2: LNHNV, YYDKDF (reference sequence). Trimming left V 3 bases short and J 9 bases short, with 33 bases between. This CDR3 region has 20 residues. Written as DNA, the CDR3 is TGTGCCACCAGCAGTTCTCAGACCGAGAGTCAATACAGACCCACCAGTGAGCAGTTCTTC. Protein: CATSSSQTESQYRPTSEQFF. Full variable domain (rest looked up from reference TRBV15 and TRBJ2-1): DAMVIQNPRYQVTQFGKPVTLSCSQTLNHNVMYWYQQKSSQAPKLLFHYYDKDFNNEADTPDNFQSRRPNTSFCFLDIRSPGLGDTAMYLCATSSSQTESQYRPTSEQFFGPGTRLTVL.